This T cell receptor beta chain was recovered during a study of blood T cell repertoires in COVID-19. The overall study: Acute and convalescent COVID-19 specimens originated in the United States, Italy and Spain. Nucleic acid was either cDNA or gDNA, and it came from T cells, B-cell-depleted T cells, or PBMCs.

The CDR3 is made up of 15 amino acids. Germline V gives CDR1 SGHTA, CDR2 FQGNSA. Trimming removed 2 bases from V and 7 bases from J; junction bases left unmatched: 8. Under the authors' procedure: Reference gene primer amplification in the assay estimated nucleated cell counts. Sequencing used immunoSEQ multiplex PCR; TCRdb keeps in-frame clones, though not all of them. That table is the source of V, J and clone size, and D and trimming were worked out from the DNA. The sample carries around 220,000 clones, around 86% recorded once. The sequencing input was peripheral blood. The clonotype comes from a human donor in a cohort sampled during active COVID-19. The genes are TRBV7-2 and TRBJ2-5, with TRBD2 matching over 9 bases. The CDR3 region is CASSLYQAGGGTQYF. CDR3 nucleotide sequence: TGTGCCAGCAGCTTATATCAAGCGGGGGGCGGGACCCAGTACTTC. The full variable domain, with the rest looked up from reference TRBV7-2 and TRBJ2-5, is GAGVSQSPSNKVTEKGKDVELRCDPISGHTALYWYRQSLGQGLEFLIYFQGNSAPDKSGLPSDRFSAERTGGSVSTLTIQRTQQEDSAVYLCASSLYQAGGGTQYFGPGTRLLVL.